This entry describes one TCR beta chain. V was shortened by 4 bases and J by 0 bases, with 10 bases between the two germline ends. CDR1 SGHTA and CDR2 FQGNSA come from the germline V gene. This CDR3 contains 15 residues. Profiling relied on immunoSEQ multiplex PCR, and the TCRdb table lists in-frame clones only, not all of them. The sample holds about 24,000 clones, around 84% seen once. The sample belongs to a study of ipilimumab plus nivolumab after autologous stem cell transplantation. The rearrangement joins TRBV7-2 to TRBJ2-1; no firm D call. The clonotype comes from a male donor with diffuse large B-cell lymphoma. The specimen comprised PBMCs, sampled in a trial of ipilimumab plus nivolumab as post-transplant consolidation. CDR3: CASSSSWSSYNEQFF. In DNA, the CDR3 is TGTGCCAGCAGCTCCAGTTGGAGCTCCTACAATGAGCAGTTCTTC.